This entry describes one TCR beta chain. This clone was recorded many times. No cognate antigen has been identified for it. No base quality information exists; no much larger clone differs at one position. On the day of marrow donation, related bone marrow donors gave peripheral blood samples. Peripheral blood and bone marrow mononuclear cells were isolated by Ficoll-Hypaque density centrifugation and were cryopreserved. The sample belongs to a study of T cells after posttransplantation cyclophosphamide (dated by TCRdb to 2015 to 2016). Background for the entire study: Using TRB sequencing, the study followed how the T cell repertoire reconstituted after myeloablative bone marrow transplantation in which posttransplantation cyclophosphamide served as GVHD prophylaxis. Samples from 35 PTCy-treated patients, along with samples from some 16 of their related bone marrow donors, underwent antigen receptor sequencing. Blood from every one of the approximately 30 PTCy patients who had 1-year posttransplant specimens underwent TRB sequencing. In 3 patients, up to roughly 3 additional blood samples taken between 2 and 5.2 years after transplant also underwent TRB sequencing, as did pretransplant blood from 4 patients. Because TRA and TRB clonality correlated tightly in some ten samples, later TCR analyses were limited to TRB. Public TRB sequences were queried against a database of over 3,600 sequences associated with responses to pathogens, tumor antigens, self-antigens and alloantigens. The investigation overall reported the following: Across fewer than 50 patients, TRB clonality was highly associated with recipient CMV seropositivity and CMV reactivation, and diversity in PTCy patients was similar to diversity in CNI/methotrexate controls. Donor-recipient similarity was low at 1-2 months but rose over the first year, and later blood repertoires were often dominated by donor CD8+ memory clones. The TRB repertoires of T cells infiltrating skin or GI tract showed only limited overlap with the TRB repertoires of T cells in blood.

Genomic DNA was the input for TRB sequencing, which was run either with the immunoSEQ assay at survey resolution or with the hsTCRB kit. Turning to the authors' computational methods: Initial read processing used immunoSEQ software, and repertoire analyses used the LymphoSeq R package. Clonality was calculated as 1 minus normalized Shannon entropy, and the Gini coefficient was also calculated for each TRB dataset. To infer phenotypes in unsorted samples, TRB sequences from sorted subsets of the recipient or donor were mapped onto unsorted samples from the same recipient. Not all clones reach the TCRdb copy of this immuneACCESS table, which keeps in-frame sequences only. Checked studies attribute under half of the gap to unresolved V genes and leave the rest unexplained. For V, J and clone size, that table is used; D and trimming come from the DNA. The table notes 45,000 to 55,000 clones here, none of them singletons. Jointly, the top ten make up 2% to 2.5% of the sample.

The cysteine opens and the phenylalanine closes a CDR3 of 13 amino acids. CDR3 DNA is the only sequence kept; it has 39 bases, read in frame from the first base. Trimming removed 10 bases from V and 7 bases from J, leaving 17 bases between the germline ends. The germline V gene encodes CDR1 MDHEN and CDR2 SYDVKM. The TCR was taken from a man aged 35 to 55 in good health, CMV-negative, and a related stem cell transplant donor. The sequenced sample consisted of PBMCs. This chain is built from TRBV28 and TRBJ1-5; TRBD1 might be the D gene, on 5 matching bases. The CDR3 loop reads CATFRGRAQPQHF. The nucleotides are TGTGCCACCTTCCGGGGGAGGGCCCAGCCCCAGCATTTT.